This T cell receptor (beta chain) was identified during a study of control samples from healthy donors and cancer patients. This CDR3 is 16 amino acids long. Germline values: CDR1 SGHDT, CDR2 YYEEEE. The ends were cut back, 5 bases at V and 4 bases at J, with 21 bases in the middle. Profiling relied on immunoSEQ multiplex PCR, and the TCRdb table lists in-frame clones only, not all of them. The sample records tens of thousands of clones, roughly 93% being singletons. The chain links TRBV5-6 to TRBJ1-2; a possible D gene is TRBD1 (5 bases). This receptor was identified in a woman between 40 and 50 years old with lung cancer. Sequencing was performed on PBMCs. CDR3 amino acids: CASRPGLLDGGYGYTF. The CDR3 DNA is TGTGCCAGCAGACCGGGACTCCTCGACGGGGGCTATGGCTACACCTTC.